This T cell receptor beta chain appears in the sequencing data of a study of blood T cell repertoires in COVID-19. Original handling: Reference gene primers were amplified, and this amplification served to estimate nucleated cell counts. Clones were sequenced by immunoSEQ multiplex PCR, and TCRdb holds only the in-frame ones, with some missing. The DNA was the basis for D and trimming; V, J and clone size are from that table. The data contain roughly 120,000 clones, roughly nine tenths of them singletons. V was trimmed by 5 bases and J by 2 bases, leaving 10 bases between them. Germline CDR1 is MGHRA and CDR2 is YSYEKL. This CDR3 comprises 13 residues.

This TCR was sampled from a man between 65 and 85 years old who had recovered from COVID-19. The sample comprised peripheral blood. The chain recombines TRBV4-1 with TRBJ2-7; D is unresolved. CDR3 sequence: CASSAVPPYEQYF. The CDR3 region has the DNA TGCGCCAGCAGCGCAGTACCCCCCTACGAGCAGTACTTC.